This T cell receptor beta chain was recorded in a study of blood T cell repertoires in COVID-19. The CDR3 consists of 15 residues. V was trimmed by 0 bases and J by 2 bases, leaving 11 bases between them. Per germline, CDR1 MRHNA and CDR2 SNTAGT. This clone appeared a single time. Authors' processing steps: Amplifying reference gene primers gave estimates of nucleated cell counts. The table came from immunoSEQ multiplex PCR; TCRdb's copy has only in-frame clones and leaves some out. Clone size and V and J calls were adopted from that table, with D and trimming inferred from the DNA. The data contain approximately 100,000 clones, almost 90% of them singletons.

Sequencing was done on a sample of peripheral blood. This clonotype originated in a human donor in a cohort sampled during active COVID-19. The chain uses TRBV6-4 and TRBJ2-7, with a tentative D call TRBD1 (6 bases). CDR3 protein: CASSDSPGVTYEQYF. The CDR3 nucleotides read TGTGCCAGCAGTGACTCTCCAGGGGTGACCTACGAGCAGTACTTC.